This TCR beta chain is drawn from a study of blood T cell repertoires in COVID-19. Original data processing: By means of reference gene primer amplification, nucleated cell counts were estimated. The table came from immunoSEQ multiplex PCR; TCRdb's copy has only in-frame clones and leaves some out. That table furnishes V, J and clone size, whereas the DNA furnished D and trimming. Here the sample spans around 200,000 clones, nearly 85% being singletons. After removal of 0 bases from V and 0 bases from J, the junction contained 6 bases not matched to a gene. The CDR3 covers 18 residues. Looked up from germline, CDR1 is ENHRY and CDR2 is SYGVKD.

The chain is built from TRBV10-3 and TRBJ2-4; 9 bases are shared with TRBD2. Sequenced sample: peripheral blood. The clonotype originates from a woman aged 25 to 39 with COVID-19, enrolled during active disease. As DNA, the CDR3 is TGTGCCATCAGTGAGTCTTCTAGCGGGGCACCAGCCAAAAACATTCAGTACTTC. It specifies CAISESSSGAPAKNIQYF.